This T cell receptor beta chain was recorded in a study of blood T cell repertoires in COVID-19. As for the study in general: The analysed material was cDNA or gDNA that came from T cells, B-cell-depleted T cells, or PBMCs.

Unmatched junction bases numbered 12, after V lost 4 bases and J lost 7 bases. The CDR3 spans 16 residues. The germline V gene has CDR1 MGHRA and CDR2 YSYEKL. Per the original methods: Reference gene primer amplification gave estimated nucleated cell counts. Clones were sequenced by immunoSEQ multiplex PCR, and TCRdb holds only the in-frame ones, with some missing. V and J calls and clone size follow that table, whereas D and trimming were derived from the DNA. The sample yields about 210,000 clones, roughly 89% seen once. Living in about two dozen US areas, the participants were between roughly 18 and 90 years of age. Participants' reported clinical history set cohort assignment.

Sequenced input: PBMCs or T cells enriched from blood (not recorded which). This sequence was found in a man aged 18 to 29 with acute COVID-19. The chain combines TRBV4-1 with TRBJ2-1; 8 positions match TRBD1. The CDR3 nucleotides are TGCGCCAGCAGCCTTTCTCCGGGACAGGCTGGGAATGAGCAGTTCTTC. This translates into CASSLSPGQAGNEQFF.